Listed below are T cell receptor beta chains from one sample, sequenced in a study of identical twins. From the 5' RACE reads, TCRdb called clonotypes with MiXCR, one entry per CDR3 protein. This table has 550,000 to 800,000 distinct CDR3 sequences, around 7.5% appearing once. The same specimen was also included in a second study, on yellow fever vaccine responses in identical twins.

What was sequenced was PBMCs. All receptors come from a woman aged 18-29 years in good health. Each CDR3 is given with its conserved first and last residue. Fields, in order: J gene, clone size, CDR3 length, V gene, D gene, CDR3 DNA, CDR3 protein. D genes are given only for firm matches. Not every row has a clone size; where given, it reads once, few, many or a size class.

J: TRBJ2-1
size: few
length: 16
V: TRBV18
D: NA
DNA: TGTGCCAGCTCACCACCCTACCCCAACAGGGCGGTTGAGCAGTTCTTC
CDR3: CASSPPYPNRAVEQFF

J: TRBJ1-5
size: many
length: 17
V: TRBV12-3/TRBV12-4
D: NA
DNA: TGTGCCAGCAGTTTTAAGGGAAGGGGATATAGCAATCAGCCCCAGCATTTT
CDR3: CASSFKGRGYSNQPQHF

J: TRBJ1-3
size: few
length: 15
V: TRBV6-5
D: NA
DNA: TGTGCCAGCAGTTACTCGGGCGGCTATGGAAACACCATATATTTT
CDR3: CASSYSGGYGNTIYF

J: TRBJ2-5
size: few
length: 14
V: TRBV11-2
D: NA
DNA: TGTGCCAGCAGCTCCCGGACTATAGGAGAGACCCAGTACTTC
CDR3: CASSSRTIGETQYF

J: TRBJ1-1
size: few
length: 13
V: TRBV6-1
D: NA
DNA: TGTGCCAGCAGCAAAGAACTGGGTCGGGAAGCTTTCTTT
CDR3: CASSKELGREAFF

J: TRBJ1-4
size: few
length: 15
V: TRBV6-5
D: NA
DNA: TGTGCCAGCAGGTACCAGTCGGACCCTAATGAAAAACTGTTTTTT
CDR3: CASRYQSDPNEKLFF

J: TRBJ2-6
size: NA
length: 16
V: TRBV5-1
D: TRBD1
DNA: TGCGCCAGCAGCCAGATGACAGGGACTGGGGCCAACGTCCTGACTTTC
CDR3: CASSQMTGTGANVLTF

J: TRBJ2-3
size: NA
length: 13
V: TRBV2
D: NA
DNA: TGTGCCAGCAGTGATACCAGGGCAGATACGCAGTATTTT
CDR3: CASSDTRADTQYF

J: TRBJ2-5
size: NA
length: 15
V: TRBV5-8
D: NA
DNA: TGTGCCAGCAGTATCCTTGGAGGGGTGGAAGAGACCCAGTACTTC
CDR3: CASSILGGVEETQYF

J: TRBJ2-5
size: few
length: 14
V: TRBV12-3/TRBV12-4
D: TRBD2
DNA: TGTGCCAGCAGTCCCGGGGGGATGCAAGAGACCCAGTACTTC
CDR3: CASSPGGMQETQYF

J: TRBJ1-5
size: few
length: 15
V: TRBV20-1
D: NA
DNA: TGCAGTGCTAGAGATCGGGACGGTAGCAATCAGCCCCAGCATTTT
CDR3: CSARDRDGSNQPQHF

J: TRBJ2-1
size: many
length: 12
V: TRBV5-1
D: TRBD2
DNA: TGCGCCAGTTCCCTTTCCGGGAGGGAACAGTTCTTC
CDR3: CASSLSGREQFF

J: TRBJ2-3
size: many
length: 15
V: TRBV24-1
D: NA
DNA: TGTGCCACCAGTGATTTAGGAGCAGCCTTAGATACGCAGTATTTT
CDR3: CATSDLGAALDTQYF

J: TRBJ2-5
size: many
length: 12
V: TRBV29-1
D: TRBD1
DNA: TGCAGCGTTGCCAGGGGGCAAGAGACCCAGTACTTC
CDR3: CSVARGQETQYF

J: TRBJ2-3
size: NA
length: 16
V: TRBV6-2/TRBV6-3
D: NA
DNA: TGTGCCAGCACCTGGACTCCCATTGGCCGCACAGATACGCAGTATTTT
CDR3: CASTWTPIGRTDTQYF

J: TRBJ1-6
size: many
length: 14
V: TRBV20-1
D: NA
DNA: TGCAGTGCTAGAACGAGCTCCTATAATTCACCCCTCCACTTT
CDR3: CSARTSSYNSPLHF

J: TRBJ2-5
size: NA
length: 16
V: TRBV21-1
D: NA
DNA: TGTGCCAGCAGCGCCCGACTAGCGGGGGAACAAGAGACCCAGTACTTC
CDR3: CASSARLAGEQETQYF

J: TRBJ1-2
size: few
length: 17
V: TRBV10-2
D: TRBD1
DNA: TGCGCCAGCGGTATTGGGAGACAGGGTGTATTCGGAGATGGCTACACCTTC
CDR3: CASGIGRQGVFGDGYTF

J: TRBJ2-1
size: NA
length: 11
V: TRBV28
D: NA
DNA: TGTGCCAGCAGTTCCCCCCCTGAGCAGTTCTTC
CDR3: CASSSPPEQFF

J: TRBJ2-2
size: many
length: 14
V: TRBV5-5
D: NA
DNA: TGTGCCAGCAGCCTACCTGGGGAAATCGGGGAGCTGTTTTTT
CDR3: CASSLPGEIGELFF

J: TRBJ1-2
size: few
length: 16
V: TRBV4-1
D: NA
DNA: TGCGCCAGCAGCCAAGATAGCCACGGACTAAACTATGGCTACACCTTC
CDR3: CASSQDSHGLNYGYTF

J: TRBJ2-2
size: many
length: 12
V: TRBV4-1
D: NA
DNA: TGCGCCAGCAGCCAAGGAGTCGGGGAGCTGTTTTTT
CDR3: CASSQGVGELFF

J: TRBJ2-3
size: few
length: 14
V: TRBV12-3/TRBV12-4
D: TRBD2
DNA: TGTGCCAGCAGCGATAGCGGGATCACAGATACGCAGTATTTT
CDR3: CASSDSGITDTQYF

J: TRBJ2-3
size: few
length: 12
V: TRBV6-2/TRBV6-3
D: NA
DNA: TGTGCCAGCAGCATACTTTCGGATACGCAGTATTTT
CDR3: CASSILSDTQYF

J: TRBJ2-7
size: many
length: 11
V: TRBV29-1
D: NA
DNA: TGCAGCGGTGTGACAGGCTACGAGCAGTACTTC
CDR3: CSGVTGYEQYF

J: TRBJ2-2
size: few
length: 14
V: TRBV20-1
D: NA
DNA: TGCAGTGCTAGAGATTTAAGGGCCACCGGGGAGCTGTTTTTT
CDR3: CSARDLRATGELFF

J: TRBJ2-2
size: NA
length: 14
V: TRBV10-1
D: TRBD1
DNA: TGCGCCACCTCAGGACAGGTTATGGCCGGGGAGCTGTTTTTT
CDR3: CATSGQVMAGELFF

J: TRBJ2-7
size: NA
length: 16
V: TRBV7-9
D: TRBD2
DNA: TGTGCCAGCGCCAAAAAACTAGCGGGAGACTCCTACGAGCAGTACTTC
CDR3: CASAKKLAGDSYEQYF

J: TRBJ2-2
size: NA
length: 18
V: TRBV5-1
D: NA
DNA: TGCGCCAGCAGCAACCGGCCAAGGGAAGCTCTAGTGGCCGGGGAGCTGTTTTTT
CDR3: CASSNRPREALVAGELFF

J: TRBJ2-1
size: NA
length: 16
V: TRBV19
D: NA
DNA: TGTGCCAGTAGTATGGACCCTTATCTTTCCTACAATGAGCAGTTCTTC
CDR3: CASSMDPYLSYNEQFF

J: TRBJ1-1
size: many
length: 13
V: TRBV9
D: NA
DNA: TGTGCCAGCAGCAAAACGGACGGCACTGAAGCTTTCTTT
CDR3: CASSKTDGTEAFF

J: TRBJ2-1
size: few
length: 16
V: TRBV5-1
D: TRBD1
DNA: TGCGCCAGCAGCTTGGCCGGGACAGGGGGCCTTAATGAGCAGTTCTTC
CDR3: CASSLAGTGGLNEQFF